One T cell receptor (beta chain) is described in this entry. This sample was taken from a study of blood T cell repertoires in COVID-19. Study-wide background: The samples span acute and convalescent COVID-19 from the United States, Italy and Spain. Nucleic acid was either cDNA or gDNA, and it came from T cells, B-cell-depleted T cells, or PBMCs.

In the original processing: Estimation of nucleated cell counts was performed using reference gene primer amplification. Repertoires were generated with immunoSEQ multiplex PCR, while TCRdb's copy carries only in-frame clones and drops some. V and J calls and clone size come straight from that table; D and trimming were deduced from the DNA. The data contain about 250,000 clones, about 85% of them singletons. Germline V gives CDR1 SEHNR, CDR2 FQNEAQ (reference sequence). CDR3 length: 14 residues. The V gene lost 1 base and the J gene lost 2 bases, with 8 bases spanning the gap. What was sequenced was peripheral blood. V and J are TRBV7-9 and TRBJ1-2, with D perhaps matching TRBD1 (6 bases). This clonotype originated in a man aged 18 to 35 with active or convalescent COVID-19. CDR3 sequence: CASSLVQGNYGYTF. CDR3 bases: TGTGCCAGCAGCTTAGTACAGGGAAACTATGGCTACACCTTC.